Each of the 24 T cell receptor beta chains below was sequenced from the same sample in a study of cytomegalovirus exposure and HLA in healthy donors. PCR amplification relied on 60 Vbeta primers (plus 13 Jbeta primers). Sequencing used immunoSEQ multiplex PCR; TCRdb keeps in-frame clones, though not all of them. Its table records tens of thousands of clones. What was sequenced was PBMCs. These TCRs come from a woman aged 30 to 39 in good health and CMV-seronegative.

In nucleotides, the CDR3 is TGTGCCAGCAGAGAGAGGGGGACCTATGGCTACACCTTC. Its protein is CASRERGTYGYTF. V gene TRBV2 combines with J gene TRBJ1-2; maybe TRBD1 (6 bases). CDR3 length equals 13 residues. CDR1 is SNHLY, CDR2 FYNNEI, per germline. The V gene lost 6 bases and the J gene lost 4 bases, with 12 bases spanning the gap.

The V and J genes are TRBV30 and TRBJ1-1, with unresolved D. Germline-derived CDR1 and CDR2 are GTSNPN and SVGIG (reference sequence). The length of the CDR3 is 11 residues. Trimming took 2 bases from V and 7 from J, leaving 8 bases between them. This chain's CDR3 is CAWSLGGEAFF. CDR3 bases: TGTGCCTGGAGTCTGGGAGGTGAAGCTTTCTTT.

The V call is TRBV4-1, the J call TRBJ1-4; weak D call: TRBD1 (5 bases). Trimming shortened V by 1 base and J by 13 bases, and 13 bases separated the two germline ends. The germline gives CDR1 MGHRA, CDR2 YSYEKL. This CDR3 spans 13 amino acids. CDR3 in amino acids: CASSQVEAGRLFF. The CDR3, as DNA: TGCGCCAGCAGCCAAGTTGAGGCAGGGCGACTGTTTTTT.

This rearrangement joins TRBV13 to TRBJ2-1; 10 nucleotides agree with TRBD2. V lost 5 bases to trimming and J lost 3 bases; unmatched junction nucleotides: 7. Looked up from germline, CDR1 is PRHDT and CDR2 is FYEKMQ (reference sequence). This CDR3 comprises 16 residues. The CDR3 DNA reads TGTGCCAGCAGCCCCCGGACTAGCGGAAACTACAATGAGCAGTTCTTC. Translated: CASSPRTSGNYNEQFF.

This chain connects TRBV4-2 to TRBJ1-4, with TRBD1 identical over 9 bases. There are 13 residues in the CDR3. Germline-derived CDR1 and CDR2 are LGHNA and YNFKEQ. The J segment lost 8 bases and the V segment lost 5 bases, leaving 3 bases of the junction unmatched. CDR3 nucleotide sequence: TGTGCCAGCAGCGACAGGGGGAAAGAAAAACTGTTTTTT. Encoded protein: CASSDRGKEKLFF.

V usage is TRBV6-6 and J usage is TRBJ2-3; possible D gene TRBD1, 6 bases. V was clipped by 5 bases and J by 2 bases, with 11 bases between them. CDR1 is MNHNY, CDR2 SVGAGI, per germline (reference sequence). CDR3 size: 14 residues. The CDR3 is CASSDRTLTDTQYF. The CDR3 DNA reads TGTGCCAGCAGTGACAGGACACTCACAGATACGCAGTATTTT.

V usage is TRBV2 and J usage is TRBJ2-7; 14 nucleotides line up with TRBD2. The CDR3 runs 14 residues. Looked up from germline, CDR1 is SNHLY and CDR2 is FYNNEI. Trimming took 5 bases from V and 6 from J; bases not matched to a gene: 3. CDR3 residues: CASSPGTSGGEQYF. CDR3 nucleotides: TGTGCCAGCAGTCCCGGGACTAGCGGGGGCGAGCAGTACTTC.

V usage is TRBV10-3 and J usage is TRBJ1-2, with 11 bases that match TRBD1. V lost 10 bases, J lost 7 bases, and 11 bases stayed unmatched. Germline V gene lookup returns CDR1 ENHRY and CDR2 SYGVKD. There are 14 residues in the CDR3. The CDR3 DNA follows: TGTGCCACCACCACCGGGACAGGGGGTTTTGGCTACACCTTC. This gives the protein CATTTGTGGFGYTF.

The CDR3 reads CASSLSVQNEQFF. CDR3 nucleotide sequence: TGTGCCAGCAGCTTGAGTGTTCAGAATGAGCAGTTCTTC. This sequence joins TRBV5-4 and TRBJ2-1; no firm D call. The germline V gene encodes CDR1 SGHNT and CDR2 YYREEE (reference sequence). The CDR3 has 13 amino acids. Trimming took 1 base from V and 7 from J, leaving 9 bases between them. The full variable domain, its missing parts supplied by reference TRBV5-4 and TRBJ2-1, is ETGVTQSPTHLIKTRGQQVTLRCSSQSGHNTVSWYQQALGQGPQFIFQYYREEENGRGNFPPRFSGLQFPNYSSELNVNALELDDSALYLCASSLSVQNEQFFGPGTRLTVL.

The chain combines TRBV29-1 with TRBJ2-7, with 9 bases identical to TRBD1. The junction had 3 bases not matched to a gene; V was cut back by 4 bases and J by 2 bases. CDR3 length equals 13 residues. Germline values: CDR1 SQVTM, CDR2 ANQGSEA. The CDR3 nucleotides are TGCAGCGTTGGACAGGGGGTACCCTACGAGCAGTACTTC. Its translation is CSVGQGVPYEQYF.

This chain links TRBV19 with TRBJ1-2; TRBD1 aligns across 7 bases. Trimming cost V 5 bases and J 8 bases; bases outside gene matches: 17. This CDR3 is 16 amino acids long. The germline gives CDR1 LNHDA, CDR2 SQIVND (reference sequence). The CDR3 loop reads CASSPLPLTGRRGYTF. The CDR3 DNA reads as TGTGCCAGTAGTCCCTTACCCTTGACAGGGAGAAGGGGCTACACCTTC.

V is TRBV7-7 and J is TRBJ2-2, with TRBD1 identical over 7 bases. J gave up 4 bases and V 4 bases, and 9 bases lay outside the gene matches. Per the germline V gene, CDR1 is SSHAT and CDR2 is FNYEAQ (reference sequence). The CDR3 length is 16 residues. The chain's CDR3 is CASSSSRGLGTGELFF. The CDR3 DNA sequence: TGTGCCAGCAGCTCCTCGAGGGGGCTGGGCACCGGGGAGCTGTTTTTT.

This chain joins TRBV30 and TRBJ1-1; TRBD1 matches at 7 bases. Trimming took 3 bases from V and 4 from J; bases not matched to a gene: 8. Germline CDR1 and CDR2: GTSNPN and SVGIG (reference sequence). The CDR3 is 14 residues long. CDR3 protein: CAWRSRQGSTEAFF. The DNA of the CDR3 is TGTGCCTGGAGGTCGCGACAGGGTTCCACTGAAGCTTTCTTT.

J is TRBJ1-4 and V is TRBV4-2; 8 positions match TRBD1. The CDR3 runs 18 residues. Germline trimming cut 4 bases from V and 3 bases from J; bases unmatched to any gene: 13. Germline values: CDR1 LGHNA, CDR2 YNFKEQ. The CDR3 reads CASSLRKQIQGANEKLFF. In DNA, the CDR3 is TGTGCCAGCAGCCTCCGGAAGCAGATACAGGGGGCTAATGAAAAACTGTTTTTT.

This chain joins TRBV30 and TRBJ1-5, with D unresolved. V was pared by 0 bases and J by 2 bases, with 11 bases between. Looked up from germline, CDR1 is GTSNPN and CDR2 is SVGIG (reference sequence). This CDR3 contains 15 residues. CDR3 sequence reads: CAWSVRGRGNQPQHF. CDR3 bases: TGTGCCTGGAGTGTTCGAGGGAGGGGCAATCAGCCCCAGCATTTT. Variable domain in full (rest from reference TRBV30 and TRBJ1-5): SQTIHQWPATLVQPVGSPLSLECTVEGTSNPNLYWYRQAAGRGLQLLFYSVGIGQISSEVPQNLSASRPQDRQFILSSKKLLLSDSGFYLCAWSVRGRGNQPQHFGDGTRLSIL.

The V gene is TRBV10-3, the J gene TRBJ2-1, with TRBD1 identical over 10 bases. The germline V gene has CDR1 ENHRY and CDR2 SYGVKD. This CDR3 region has 14 residues. Trimming removed 3 bases from V and 8 bases from J; junction bases left unmatched: 4. CDR3 protein: CAISDDRGRDEQFF. The CDR3 DNA is TGTGCCATCAGTGATGACAGGGGGCGGGATGAGCAGTTCTTC.

V and J are TRBV6-1 and TRBJ1-4; D gene unclear. The germline V gene has CDR1 MNHNS and CDR2 SASEGT. The CDR3 has 14 amino acids. Trimming removed 6 bases at V and 1 base at J, with 9 bases between. CDR3: CASRPVLTNEKLFF. The DNA of the CDR3 is TGTGCCAGCAGGCCGGTTCTAACTAATGAAAAACTGTTTTTT.

The V call is TRBV7-9, the J call TRBJ1-4; 8 bases fit TRBD1. This CDR3 comprises 15 residues. J lost 2 bases, V lost 4 bases, and 3 bases had no gene match. The germline gives CDR1 SEHNR, CDR2 FQNEAQ (reference sequence). The CDR3 protein is CASSSRDRTNEKLFF. The CDR3 coding sequence is TGTGCCAGCAGCTCACGGGACAGGACTAATGAAAAACTGTTTTTT.

This chain links TRBV11-2 with TRBJ1-6; 9 bases are shared with TRBD1. After removal of 1 base from V and 8 bases from J, the junction contained 3 bases not matched to a gene. The germline V gene has CDR1 SGHAT and CDR2 FQNNGV. The CDR3 contains 15 residues. CDR3 loop: CASSLGGQGDSPLHF. The CDR3 DNA reads as TGTGCCAGCAGCTTAGGGGGACAGGGTGATTCACCCCTCCACTTT.

The rearrangement uses TRBV19 and TRBJ2-4; 10 bases line up with TRBD1. This CDR3 contains 16 residues. Germline lookup yields CDR1 LNHDA and CDR2 SQIVND (reference sequence). The J segment lost 4 bases and the V segment lost 4 bases, leaving 7 bases of the junction unmatched. CDR3 in DNA: TGTGCCAGTAGTAGAGGGACAGGGGAAAATAAAAACATTCAGTACTTC. It is translated as CASSRGTGENKNIQYF.

The chain employs TRBV4-1 and TRBJ1-1; D ambiguous. The CDR3 loop spans 14 amino acids. Germline V CDR1 and CDR2: MGHRA, YSYEKL. V gave up 4 bases and J gave up 7 bases, with 16 bases separating them. CDR3 bases: TGCGCCAGCAGCCCAGCCGAGGTCCGGATTGAAGCTTTCTTT. The encoded protein is CASSPAEVRIEAFF.

This chain joins TRBV6-1 and TRBJ1-2, with D tentatively TRBD1 (5 bases). V shed 5 bases and J shed 7 bases, with 20 bases lying between them. The CDR3 is 15 residues long. The germline gives CDR1 MNHNS, CDR2 SASEGT. CDR3 sequence: CASSRARRVESGYTF. As DNA, the CDR3 is TGTGCCAGCAGTCGGGCCCGCAGGGTGGAGAGTGGCTACACCTTC.

The chain uses TRBV30 and TRBJ2-1; 10 bases match TRBD2. V gave up 0 bases and J gave up 2 bases; unmatched junction bases: 1. The CDR3 is made up of 15 amino acids. Germline CDR1 GTSNPN, CDR2 SVGIG (reference sequence). The CDR3 spells CAWSVLAGAYNEQFF. The DNA of the CDR3 is TGTGCCTGGAGTGTTCTAGCGGGGGCCTACAATGAGCAGTTCTTC.

This rearrangement joins TRBV19 to TRBJ1-2; D might be TRBD1 (6 bases). CDR3 length: 12 residues. Trimming took 6 bases from V and 4 from J, leaving 9 bases between them. Germline V lookup: CDR1 LNHDA, CDR2 SQIVND (reference sequence). The CDR3 protein is CASSRDTYGYTF. CDR3 DNA sequence: TGTGCCAGTAGCCGGGACACCTATGGCTACACCTTC.